This TCR beta chain was sequenced in a study of blood T cell repertoires in COVID-19. Study details: Samples taken during acute and convalescent COVID-19 were collected in the United States, Italy and Spain. PBMCs, B-cell-depleted T cells, or T cells were the source of the cDNA or gDNA that made up the material.

V was clipped by 4 bases and J by 6 bases, with 17 bases between them. This CDR3 contains 14 residues. Per the germline V gene, CDR1 is SGHNT and CDR2 is YYREEE (reference sequence). Source study methods: Quantification of nucleated cells was approximated via reference gene primer amplification. The repertoire was sequenced with immunoSEQ multiplex PCR; TCRdb's copy has only in-frame clones and lacks some. The V and J calls and the clone size are those of that table, but D and trimming were determined from the DNA. The sample consists of under 200,000 clones, approximately 80% of them appearing once.

The origin of this receptor is a human donor in a cohort sampled during active COVID-19. Specimen: peripheral blood. V and J are TRBV5-4 and TRBJ2-7, with D perhaps TRBD1 (5 bases). In DNA form, the CDR3 reads TGTGCCAGCAGCCCCCGGACAACAAGGAGCGAGCAGTACTTC. It codes for CASSPRTTRSEQYF. Based on the CDR3 plus reference TRBV5-4 and TRBJ2-7, the full variable domain is ETGVTQSPTHLIKTRGQQVTLRCSSQSGHNTVSWYQQALGQGPQFIFQYYREEENGRGNFPPRFSGLQFPNYSSELNVNALELDDSALYLCASSPRTTRSEQYFGPGTRLTVT.